The entry below describes one T cell receptor (beta chain). Its specificity is unknown. TCRdb re-analysed the 5' RACE reads in MiXCR, keeping a single row per CDR3 protein. The repertoire holds about 270,000 distinct CDR3 sequences, with roughly 32% as singletons. The data belong to a study of CD8 T cells in ankylosing spondylitis. Study results and limitations: Significantly higher representation of disease-linked clones was reported for matched ankylosing spondylitis synovial fluid. Disease-linked clones displayed a CD8+ phenotype and appeared relatively rarely in peripheral blood. A motif of eight or nine highly homologous TCR beta variants was seen as apparently characteristic of ankylosing spondylitis blood. Previous work reported some of these motif variants in the synovial fluid and blood of reactive arthritis.

Germline V CDR1 and CDR2: GTSNPN, SVGIG (reference sequence). This CDR3 contains 12 residues. V was cut by 3 bases and J by 1 base, with 7 bases left in between. The sequenced sample was blood, either unsorted or a sorted T cell fraction (not recorded which). The genes are TRBV30 and TRBJ2-7; no definite D call. This sequence was found in a male donor with ankylosing spondylitis or in good health (not recorded which). DNA of the CDR3: TGTGCCTGGAGCGTCGTGTCCTACGAGCAGTACTTC. Translating gives CAWSVVSYEQYF.